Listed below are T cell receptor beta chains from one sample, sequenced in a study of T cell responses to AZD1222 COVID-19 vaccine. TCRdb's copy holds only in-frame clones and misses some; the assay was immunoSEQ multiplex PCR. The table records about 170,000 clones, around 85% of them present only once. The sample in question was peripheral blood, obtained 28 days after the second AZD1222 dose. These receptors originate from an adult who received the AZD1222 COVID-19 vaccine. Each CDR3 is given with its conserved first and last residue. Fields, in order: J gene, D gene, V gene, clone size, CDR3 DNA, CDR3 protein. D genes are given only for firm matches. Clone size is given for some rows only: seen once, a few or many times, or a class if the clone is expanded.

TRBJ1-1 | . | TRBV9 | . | TGTGCCAGCAGCGTATCAGTCAGGGAGGGGAACACTGAAGCTTTCTTT | CASSVSVREGNTEAFF
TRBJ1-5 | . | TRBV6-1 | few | TGTGCCAGCAGTGAAGCTGTCAAGGGGGGGCCCCAGCATTTT | CASSEAVKGGPQHF
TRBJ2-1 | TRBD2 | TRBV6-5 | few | TGTGCCAGTTCCCCGGGGGGGGGTTCCTACAATGAGCAGTTCTTC | CASSPGGGSYNEQFF
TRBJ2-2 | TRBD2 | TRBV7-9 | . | TGTGCCAGCAGAAAACTAGCGGGGGACCCTAACACCGGGGAGCTGTTTTTT | CASRKLAGDPNTGELFF
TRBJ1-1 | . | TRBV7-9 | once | TGTGCCAGCAGCCCCGGACGATGGGACACTGAAGCTTTCTTT | CASSPGRWDTEAFF
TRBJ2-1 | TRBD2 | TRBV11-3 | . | TGTGCCAGCAGCCCTGACGGAGCGGGGGGGTACAATGAGCAGTTCTTC | CASSPDGAGGYNEQFF
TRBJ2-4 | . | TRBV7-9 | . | TGTGCCAGCAGCTTATCCGGGGCCAAAAACATTCAGTACTTC | CASSLSGAKNIQYF
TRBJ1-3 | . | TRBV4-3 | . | TGCGCCAGCAGCCAAGATCCAGGGGAGGCTGGAAACACCATATATTTT | CASSQDPGEAGNTIYF
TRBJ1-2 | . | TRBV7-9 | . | TGTGCCAGCAGTCTTAAGCCTGTAGGAGGATATGGCTACACCTTC | CASSLKPVGGYGYTF
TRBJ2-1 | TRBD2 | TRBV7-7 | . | TGTGCCAGCAGTCCTCTAGCGGGGATTAGTAGTGAGCAGTTCTTC | CASSPLAGISSEQFF
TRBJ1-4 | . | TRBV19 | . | TGTGCCAGTAGTATTCTCGGCAGGGATAATGAAAAACTGTTTTTT | CASSILGRDNEKLFF
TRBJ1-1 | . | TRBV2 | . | TGTGCCAGCAGTGAGGTTGACAGCCACACTGAAGCTTTCTTT | CASSEVDSHTEAFF
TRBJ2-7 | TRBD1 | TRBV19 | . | TGTGCCAGTAGTAAAACCACGGACAGGGTTTCCTACGAGCAGTACTTC | CASSKTTDRVSYEQYF
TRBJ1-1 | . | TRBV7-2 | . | TGTGCCAGCAGCTCAACAGCTGCAAGCACTGAAGCTTTCTTT | CASSSTAASTEAFF
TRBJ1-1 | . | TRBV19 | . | TGTGCCAGTAGTATAGTGGGCGACCAGGGAGCTTTCTTT | CASSIVGDQGAFF
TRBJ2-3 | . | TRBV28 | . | TGTGCCAGCAGTACGACGGCAGATACGCAGTATTTT | CASSTTADTQYF
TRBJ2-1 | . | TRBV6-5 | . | TGTGCCAGCCGACAGCAATCATACAATGAGCAGTTCTTC | CASRQQSYNEQFF
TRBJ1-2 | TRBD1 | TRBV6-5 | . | TGTGCCAGCAAATCTTCCGGGACAGGGAACTATGGCTACACCTTC | CASKSSGTGNYGYTF
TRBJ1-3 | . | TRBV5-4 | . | TGTGCCAGCAGCTTAGGGGGAGAGGGAAACACCATATATTTT | CASSLGGEGNTIYF
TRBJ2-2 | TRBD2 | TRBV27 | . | TGTGCCAGCAGTTTATCCGGCGGGAGGGGGACCGGGGAGCTGTTTTTT | CASSLSGGRGTGELFF
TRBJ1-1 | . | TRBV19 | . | TGTGCCAGTAGGGAGGGATTCATGAACACTGAAGCTTTCTTT | CASREGFMNTEAFF
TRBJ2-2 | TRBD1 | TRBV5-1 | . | TGCGCCAGCAGCTTGTCGACAGGGCCCCCTGACGGGGAGCTGTTTTTT | CASSLSTGPPDGELFF
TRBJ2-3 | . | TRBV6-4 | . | TGTGCCAGCAGTGAACAGGGTGGAGGTGTGAAGGATACGCAGTATTTT | CASSEQGGGVKDTQYF
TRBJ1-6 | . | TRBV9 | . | TGTGCCAGCAGCCTCGGGGGCTATAATTCACCCCTCCACTTT | CASSLGGYNSPLHF
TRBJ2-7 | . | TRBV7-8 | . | TGTGCCAGCAGCATGGGACTCCGCTGGGAGCAGTACTTC | CASSMGLRWEQYF
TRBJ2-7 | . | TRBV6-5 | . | TGTGCCAGCAGGAGTGGGGCCGGGAACTCCTACGAGCAGTACTTC | CASRSGAGNSYEQYF
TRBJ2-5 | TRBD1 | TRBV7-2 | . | TGTGCCAGCAGCTTAGGTTTAAGGGACAGCCAAGAGACCCAGTACTTC | CASSLGLRDSQETQYF